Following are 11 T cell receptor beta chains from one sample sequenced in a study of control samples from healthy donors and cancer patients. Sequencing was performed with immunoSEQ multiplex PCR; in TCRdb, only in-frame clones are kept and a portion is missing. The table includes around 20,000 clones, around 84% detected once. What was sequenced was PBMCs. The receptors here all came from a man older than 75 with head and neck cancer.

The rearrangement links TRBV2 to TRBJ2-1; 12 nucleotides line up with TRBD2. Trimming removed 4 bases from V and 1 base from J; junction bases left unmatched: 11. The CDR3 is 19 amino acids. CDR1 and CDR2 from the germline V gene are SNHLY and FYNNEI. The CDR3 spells CASSGSSGRASFSYNEQFF. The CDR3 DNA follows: TGTGCCAGCAGTGGGTCTAGCGGGAGGGCCAGTTTTTCCTACAATGAGCAGTTCTTC.

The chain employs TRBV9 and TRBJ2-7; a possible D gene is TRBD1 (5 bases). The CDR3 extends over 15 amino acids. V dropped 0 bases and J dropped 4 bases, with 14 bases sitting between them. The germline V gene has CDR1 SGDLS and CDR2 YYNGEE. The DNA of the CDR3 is TGTGCCAGCAGCGTAGACCAAGGGGCCTCTTACGAGCAGTACTTC. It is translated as CASSVDQGASYEQYF. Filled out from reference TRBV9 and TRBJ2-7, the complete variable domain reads DSGVTQTPKHLITATGQRVTLRCSPRSGDLSVYWYQQSLDQGLQFLIQYYNGEERAKGNILERFSAQQFPDLHSELNLSSLELGDSALYFCASSVDQGASYEQYFGPGTRLTVT.

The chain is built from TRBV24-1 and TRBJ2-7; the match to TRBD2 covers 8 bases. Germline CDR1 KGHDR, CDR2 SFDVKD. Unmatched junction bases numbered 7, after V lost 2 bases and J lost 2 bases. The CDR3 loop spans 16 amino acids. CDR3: CATSDSTGGRPYEQYF. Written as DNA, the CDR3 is TGTGCCACCAGTGATTCCACTGGCGGGAGGCCCTACGAGCAGTACTTC.

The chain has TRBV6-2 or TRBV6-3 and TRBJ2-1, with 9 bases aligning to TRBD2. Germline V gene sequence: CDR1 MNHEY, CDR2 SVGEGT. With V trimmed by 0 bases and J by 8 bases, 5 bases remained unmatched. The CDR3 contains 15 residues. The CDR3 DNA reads TGTGCCAGCAGTTACTCGAATAGCGGGAGCTATGAGCAGTTCTTC. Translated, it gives CASSYSNSGSYEQFF.

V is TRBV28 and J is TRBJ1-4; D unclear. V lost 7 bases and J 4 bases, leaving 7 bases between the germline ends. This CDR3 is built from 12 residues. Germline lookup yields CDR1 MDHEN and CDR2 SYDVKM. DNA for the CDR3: TGTGCCAGCATGGGATTTAATGAAAAACTGTTTTTT. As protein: CASMGFNEKLFF.

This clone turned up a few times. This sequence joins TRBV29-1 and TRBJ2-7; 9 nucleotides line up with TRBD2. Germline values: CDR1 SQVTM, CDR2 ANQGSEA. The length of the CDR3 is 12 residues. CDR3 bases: TGCGCGGGAGGGGGACACTCCTACGAGCAGTACTTC. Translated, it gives CAGGGHSYEQYF.

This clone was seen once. The DNA of the CDR3 is TGTGCCAGCAGTTACAGGCCGGACCCCGTTTCCTACGAGCAGTACTTC. Protein: CASSYRPDPVSYEQYF. The chain links TRBV6-2 or TRBV6-3 to TRBJ2-7; D uncertain. The germline gives CDR1 MNHEY, CDR2 SVGEGT. The CDR3 runs 16 residues. Trimming stripped 2 bases from V and 1 base from J, with 15 bases between.

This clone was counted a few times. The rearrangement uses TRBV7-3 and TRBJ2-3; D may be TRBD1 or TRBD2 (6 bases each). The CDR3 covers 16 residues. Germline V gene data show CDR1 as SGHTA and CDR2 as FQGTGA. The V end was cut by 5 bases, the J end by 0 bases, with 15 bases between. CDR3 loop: CASSPRGDGSTDTQYF. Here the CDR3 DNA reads TGTGCCAGCAGCCCAAGGGGGGACGGAAGCACAGATACGCAGTATTTT.

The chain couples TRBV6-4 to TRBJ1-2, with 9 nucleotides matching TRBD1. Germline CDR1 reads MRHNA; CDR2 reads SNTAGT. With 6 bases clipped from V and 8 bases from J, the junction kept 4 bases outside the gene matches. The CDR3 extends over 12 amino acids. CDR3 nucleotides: TGTGCCAGCAGCGAACAGGGGGCCGGCTACACCTTC. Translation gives CASSEQGAGYTF.

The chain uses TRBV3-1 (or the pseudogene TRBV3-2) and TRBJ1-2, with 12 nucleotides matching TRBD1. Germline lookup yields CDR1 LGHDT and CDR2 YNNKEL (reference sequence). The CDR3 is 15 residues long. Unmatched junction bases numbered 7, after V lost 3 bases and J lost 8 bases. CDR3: CASSQGTGGAKGYTF. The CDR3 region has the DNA TGTGCCAGCAGCCAGGGGACAGGGGGCGCGAAGGGCTACACCTTC.

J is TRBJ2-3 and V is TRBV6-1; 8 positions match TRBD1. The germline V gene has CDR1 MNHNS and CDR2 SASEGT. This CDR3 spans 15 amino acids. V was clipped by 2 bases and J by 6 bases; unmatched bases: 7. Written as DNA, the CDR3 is TGTGCCAGCAGTGAACGGCCAGGGGGCGCGGATACGCAGTATTTT. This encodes CASSERPGGADTQYF.